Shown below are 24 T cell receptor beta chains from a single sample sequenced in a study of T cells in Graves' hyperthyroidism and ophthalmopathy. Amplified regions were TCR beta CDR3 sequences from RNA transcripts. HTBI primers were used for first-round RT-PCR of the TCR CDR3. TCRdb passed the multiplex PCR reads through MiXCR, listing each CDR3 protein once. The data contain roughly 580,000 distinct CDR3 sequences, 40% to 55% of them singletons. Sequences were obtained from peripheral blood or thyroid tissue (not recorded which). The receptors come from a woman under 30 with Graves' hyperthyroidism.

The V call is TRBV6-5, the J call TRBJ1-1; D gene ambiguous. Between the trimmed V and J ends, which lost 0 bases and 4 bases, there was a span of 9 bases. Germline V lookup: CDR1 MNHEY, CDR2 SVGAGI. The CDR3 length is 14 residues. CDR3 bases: TGTGCCAGCAGTTACTCGAATGTTGTCACTGAAGCTTTCTTT. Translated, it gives CASSYSNVVTEAFF.

The CDR3 sequence: CASSIDRVEAFF. The DNA for the CDR3 is TGTGCCAGTAGTATAGATCGAGTTGAAGCTTTCTTT. The chain carries TRBV19 and TRBJ1-1; unclear D gene. The germline V gene encodes CDR1 LNHDA and CDR2 SQIVND (reference sequence). V was shortened by 0 bases and J by 7 bases, with 6 bases between the two germline ends. There are 12 residues in the CDR3.

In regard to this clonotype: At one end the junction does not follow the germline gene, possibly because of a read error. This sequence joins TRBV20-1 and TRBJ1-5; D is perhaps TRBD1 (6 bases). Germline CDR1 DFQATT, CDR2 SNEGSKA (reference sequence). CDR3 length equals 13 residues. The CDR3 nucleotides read TGCTGTGCTAAGGACAGCCCAAATCAGCCCCAGCATTTT. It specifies CCAKDSPNQPQHF.

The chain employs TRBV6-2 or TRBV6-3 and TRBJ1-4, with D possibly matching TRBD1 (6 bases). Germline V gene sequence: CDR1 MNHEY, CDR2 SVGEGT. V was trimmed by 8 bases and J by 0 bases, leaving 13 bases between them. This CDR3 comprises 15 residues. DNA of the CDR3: TGTGCCAGCGCAAATAGGGGGTCAACTAATGAAAAACTGTTTTTT. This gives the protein CASANRGSTNEKLFF.

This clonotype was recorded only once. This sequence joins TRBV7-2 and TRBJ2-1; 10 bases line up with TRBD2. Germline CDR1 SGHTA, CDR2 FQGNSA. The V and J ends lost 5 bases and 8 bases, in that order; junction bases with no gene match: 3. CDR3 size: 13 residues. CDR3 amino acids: CASSVLAGDEQFF. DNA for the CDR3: TGTGCCAGCAGCGTCCTAGCGGGGGATGAGCAGTTCTTC.

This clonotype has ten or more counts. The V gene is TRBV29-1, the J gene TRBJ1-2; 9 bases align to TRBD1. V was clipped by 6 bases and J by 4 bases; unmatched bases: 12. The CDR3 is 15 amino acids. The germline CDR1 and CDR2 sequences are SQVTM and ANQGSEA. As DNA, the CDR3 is TGCAGCGTCCTACCCCTACAGGGGGCAATCTATGGCTACACCTTC. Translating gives CSVLPLQGAIYGYTF.

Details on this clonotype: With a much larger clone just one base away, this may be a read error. The CDR3 is CSARATNTEAFF. CDR3 DNA: TGCAGTGCTAGAGCCACGAACACTGAAGCTTTCTTT. This chain links TRBV20-1 with TRBJ1-1; no clear D. This CDR3 is built from 12 residues. Germline V gene sequence: CDR1 DFQATT, CDR2 SNEGSKA (reference sequence). The ends were cut back, 1 base at V and 1 base at J, with 4 bases in the middle.

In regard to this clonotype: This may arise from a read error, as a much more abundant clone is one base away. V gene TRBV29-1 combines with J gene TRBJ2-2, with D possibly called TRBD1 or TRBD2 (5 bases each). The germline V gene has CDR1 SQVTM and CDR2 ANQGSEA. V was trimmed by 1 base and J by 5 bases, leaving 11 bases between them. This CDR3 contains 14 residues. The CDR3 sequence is CSVEAGTGTGELFF. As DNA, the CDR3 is TGCAGCGTTGAAGCGGGGACGGGTACCGGGGAGCTGTTTTTT.

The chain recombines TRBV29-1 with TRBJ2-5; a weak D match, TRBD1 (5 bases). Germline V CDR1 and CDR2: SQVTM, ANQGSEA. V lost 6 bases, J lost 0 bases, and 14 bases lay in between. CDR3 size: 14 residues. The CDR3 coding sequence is TGCAGCGTCCAAGGACATTCGTACCAAGAGACCCAGTACTTC. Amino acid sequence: CSVQGHSYQETQYF.

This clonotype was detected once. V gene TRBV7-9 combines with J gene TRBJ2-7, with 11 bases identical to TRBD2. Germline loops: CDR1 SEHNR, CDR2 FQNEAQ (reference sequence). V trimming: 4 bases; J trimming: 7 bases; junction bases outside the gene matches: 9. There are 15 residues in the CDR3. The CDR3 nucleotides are TGTGCCAGCAGCTATAGCGGGAGGGACTACCGAGAGCAGTACTTC. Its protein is CASSYSGRDYREQYF. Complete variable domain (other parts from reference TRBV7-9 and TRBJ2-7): DTGVSQNPRHKITKRGQNVTFRCDPISEHNRLYWYRQTLGQGPEFLTYFQNEAQLEKSRLLSDRFSAERPKGSFSTLEIQRTEQGDSAMYLCASSYSGRDYREQYFGPGTRLTVT.

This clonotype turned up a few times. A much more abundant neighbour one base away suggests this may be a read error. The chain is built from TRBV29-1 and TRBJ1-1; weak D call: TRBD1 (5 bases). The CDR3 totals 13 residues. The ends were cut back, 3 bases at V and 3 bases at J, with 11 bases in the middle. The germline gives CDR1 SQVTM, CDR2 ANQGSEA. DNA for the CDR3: TGCAGCGTTGAGTCAGGGCTGGACACTGAAGCTTTCTTT. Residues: CSVESGLDTEAFF.

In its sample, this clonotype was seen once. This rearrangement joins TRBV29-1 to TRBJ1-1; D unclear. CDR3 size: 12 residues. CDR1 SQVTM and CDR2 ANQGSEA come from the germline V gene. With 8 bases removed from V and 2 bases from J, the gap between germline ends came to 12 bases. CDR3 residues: CSSVGLNTEAFF. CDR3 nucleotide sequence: TGCAGCAGTGTAGGCCTCAACACTGAAGCTTTCTTT.

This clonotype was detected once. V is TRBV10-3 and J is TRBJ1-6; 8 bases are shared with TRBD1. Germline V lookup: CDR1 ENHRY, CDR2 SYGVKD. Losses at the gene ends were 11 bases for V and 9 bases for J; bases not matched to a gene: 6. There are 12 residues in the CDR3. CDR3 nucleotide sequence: TGTGCCGCTACAGGGGGTATTTCACCCCTCCACTTT. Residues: CAATGGISPLHF.

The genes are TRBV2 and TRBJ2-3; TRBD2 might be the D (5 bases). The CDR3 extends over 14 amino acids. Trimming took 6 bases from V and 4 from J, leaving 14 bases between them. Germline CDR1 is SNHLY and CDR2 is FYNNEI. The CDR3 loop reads CASSIGIGSDTQYF. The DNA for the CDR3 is TGTGCCAGCAGCATCGGGATCGGGTCAGATACGCAGTATTTT.

The CDR3 sequence is CASSYSAGDSYEQYF. Written as DNA, the CDR3 is TGTGCCAGCAGTTACTCAGCAGGCGACTCCTACGAGCAGTACTTC. The chain has TRBV7-2 and TRBJ2-7; no clear D gene. Trimming took 6 bases from V and 0 from J, leaving 15 bases between them. The CDR3 totals 15 residues. Germline values: CDR1 SGHTA, CDR2 FQGNSA.

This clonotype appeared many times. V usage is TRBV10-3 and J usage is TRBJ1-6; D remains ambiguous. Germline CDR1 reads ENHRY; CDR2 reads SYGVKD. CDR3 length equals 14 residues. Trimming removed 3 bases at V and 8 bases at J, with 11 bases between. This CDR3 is CAISERGSYSPLHF. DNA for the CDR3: TGTGCCATCAGTGAACGGGGATCGTATTCACCCCTCCACTTT.

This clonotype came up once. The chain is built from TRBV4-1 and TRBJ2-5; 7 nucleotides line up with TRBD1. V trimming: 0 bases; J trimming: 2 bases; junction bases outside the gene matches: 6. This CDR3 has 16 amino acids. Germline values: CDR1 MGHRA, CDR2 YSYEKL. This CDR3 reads CASSQEGGGDQETQYF. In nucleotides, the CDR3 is TGCGCCAGCAGCCAAGAAGGGGGCGGAGATCAAGAGACCCAGTACTTC.

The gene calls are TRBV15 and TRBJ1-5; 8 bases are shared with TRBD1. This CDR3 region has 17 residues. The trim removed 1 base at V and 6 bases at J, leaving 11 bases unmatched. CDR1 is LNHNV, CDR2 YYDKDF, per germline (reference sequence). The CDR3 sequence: CATSRGGTGSNSQPQHF. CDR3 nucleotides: TGTGCCACCAGCAGAGGCGGGACAGGTAGTAACTCTCAGCCCCAGCATTTT.

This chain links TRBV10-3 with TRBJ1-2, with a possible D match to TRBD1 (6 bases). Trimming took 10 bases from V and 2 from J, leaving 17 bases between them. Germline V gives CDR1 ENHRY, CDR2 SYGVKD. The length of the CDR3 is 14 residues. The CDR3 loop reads CASRSTGTNYGYTF. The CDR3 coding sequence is TGTGCCAGCAGGAGCACCGGGACAAACTATGGCTACACCTTC.

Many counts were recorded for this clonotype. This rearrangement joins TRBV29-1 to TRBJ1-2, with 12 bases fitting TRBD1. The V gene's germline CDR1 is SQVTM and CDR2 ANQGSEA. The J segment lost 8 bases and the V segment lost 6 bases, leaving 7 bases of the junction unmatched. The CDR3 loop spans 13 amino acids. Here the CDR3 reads CSVVPGTGGGYTF. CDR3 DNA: TGCAGCGTCGTTCCCGGGACAGGGGGCGGCTACACCTTC.

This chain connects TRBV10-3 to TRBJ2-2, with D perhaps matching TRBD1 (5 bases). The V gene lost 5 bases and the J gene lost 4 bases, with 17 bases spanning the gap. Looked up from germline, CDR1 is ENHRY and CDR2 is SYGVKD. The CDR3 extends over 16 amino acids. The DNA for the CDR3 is TGTGCCATCAGTCCTTACGGTACAGGACCCACCGGGGAGCTGTTTTTT. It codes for CAISPYGTGPTGELFF.

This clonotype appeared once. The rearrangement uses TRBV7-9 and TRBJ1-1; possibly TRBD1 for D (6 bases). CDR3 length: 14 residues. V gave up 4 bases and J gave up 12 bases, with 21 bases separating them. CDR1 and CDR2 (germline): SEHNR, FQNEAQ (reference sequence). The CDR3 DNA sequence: TGTGCCAGCAGCTCGGGCGAGGGGGGGCGTGATACTTTCTTT. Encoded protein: CASSSGEGGRDTFF.

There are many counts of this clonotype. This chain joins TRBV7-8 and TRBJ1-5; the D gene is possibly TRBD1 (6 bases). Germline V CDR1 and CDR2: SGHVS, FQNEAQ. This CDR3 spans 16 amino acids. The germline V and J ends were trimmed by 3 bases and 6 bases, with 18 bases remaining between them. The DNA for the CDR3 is TGTGCCAGCAGCTTCGCCGGGGGGGGCGAGGGTCAGCCCCAGCATTTT. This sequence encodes CASSFAGGGEGQPQHF. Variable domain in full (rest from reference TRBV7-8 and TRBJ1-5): GAGVSQSPRYKVAKRGQDVALRCDPISGHVSLFWYQQALGQGPEFLTYFQNEAQLDKSGLPSDRFFAERPEGSVSTLKIQRTQQEDSAVYLCASSFAGGGEGQPQHFGDGTRLSIL.

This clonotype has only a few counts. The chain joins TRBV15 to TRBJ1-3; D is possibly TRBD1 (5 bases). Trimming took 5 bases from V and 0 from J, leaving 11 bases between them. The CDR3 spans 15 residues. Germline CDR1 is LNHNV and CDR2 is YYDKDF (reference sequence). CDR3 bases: TGTGCCACCAGCGGACACGGACGCTCTGGAAACACCATATATTTT. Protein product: CATSGHGRSGNTIYF.